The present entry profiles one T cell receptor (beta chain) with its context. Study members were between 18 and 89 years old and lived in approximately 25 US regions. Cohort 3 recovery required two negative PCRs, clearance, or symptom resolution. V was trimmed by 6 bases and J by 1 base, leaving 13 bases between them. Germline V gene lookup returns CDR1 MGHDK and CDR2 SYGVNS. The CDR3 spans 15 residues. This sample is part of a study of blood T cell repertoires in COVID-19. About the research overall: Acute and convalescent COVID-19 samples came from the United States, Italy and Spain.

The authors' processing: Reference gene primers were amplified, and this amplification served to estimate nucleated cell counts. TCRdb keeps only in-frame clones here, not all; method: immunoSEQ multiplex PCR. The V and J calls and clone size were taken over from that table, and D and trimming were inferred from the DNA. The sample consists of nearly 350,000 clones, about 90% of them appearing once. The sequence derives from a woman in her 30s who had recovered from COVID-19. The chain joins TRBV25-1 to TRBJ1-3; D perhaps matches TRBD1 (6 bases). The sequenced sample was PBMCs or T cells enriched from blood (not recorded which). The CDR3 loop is CASRSQGSSGNTIYF. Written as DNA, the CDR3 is TGTGCCAGCAGAAGCCAGGGGAGTTCTGGAAACACCATATATTTT.